This T cell receptor beta chain is from a study of blood T cell repertoires in COVID-19. Sequencing was performed with immunoSEQ multiplex PCR; in TCRdb, only in-frame clones are kept and a portion is missing. Of some 270,000 clones detected, about four fifths appear once; the ten largest clones hold around 3.5%. V shed 4 bases and J shed 8 bases, with 12 bases lying between them. Per the germline V gene, CDR1 is MGHRA and CDR2 is YSYEKL. CDR3 length equals 13 residues. Sequencing was performed on PBMCs or T cells enriched from blood (not recorded which). V is TRBV4-1 and J is TRBJ2-1; D unclear. The origin of this receptor is a man in his fifties who had recovered from COVID-19. The CDR3 sequence is CASSLRHTDEQFF. The CDR3 coding sequence is TGCGCCAGCAGCCTACGTCATACGGATGAGCAGTTCTTC.